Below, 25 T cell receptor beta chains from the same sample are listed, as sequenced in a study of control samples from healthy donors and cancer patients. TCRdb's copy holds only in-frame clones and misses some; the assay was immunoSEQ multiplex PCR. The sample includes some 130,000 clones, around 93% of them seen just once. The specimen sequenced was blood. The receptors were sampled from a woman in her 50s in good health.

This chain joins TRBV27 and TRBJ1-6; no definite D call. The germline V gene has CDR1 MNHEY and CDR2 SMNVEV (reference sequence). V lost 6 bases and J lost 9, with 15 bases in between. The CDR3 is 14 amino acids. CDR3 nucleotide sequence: TGTGCCAGCAGGGGAGGGATGTTAGGTTCACCCCTCCACTTT. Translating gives CASRGGMLGSPLHF.

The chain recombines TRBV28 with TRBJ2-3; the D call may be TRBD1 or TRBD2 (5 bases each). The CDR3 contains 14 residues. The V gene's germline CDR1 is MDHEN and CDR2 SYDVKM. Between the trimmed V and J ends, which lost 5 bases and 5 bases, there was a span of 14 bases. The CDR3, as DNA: TGTGCCAGCAGTACAAAAAATGGGGGAGATACGCAGTATTTT. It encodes CASSTKNGGDTQYF.

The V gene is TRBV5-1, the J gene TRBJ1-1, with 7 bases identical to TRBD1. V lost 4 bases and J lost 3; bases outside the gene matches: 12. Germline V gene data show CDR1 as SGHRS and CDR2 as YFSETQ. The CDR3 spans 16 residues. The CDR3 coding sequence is TGCGCCAGCAGCGCGGTGACAGGGCCTCTACACACTGAAGCTTTCTTT. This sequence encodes CASSAVTGPLHTEAFF.

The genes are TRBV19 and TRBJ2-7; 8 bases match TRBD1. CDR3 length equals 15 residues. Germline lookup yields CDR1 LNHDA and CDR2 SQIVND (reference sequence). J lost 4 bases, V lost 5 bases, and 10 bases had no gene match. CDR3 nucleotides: TGTGCCAGTAGTGCGTTGGGACAGGCCTCTTACGAGCAGTACTTC. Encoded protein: CASSALGQASYEQYF.

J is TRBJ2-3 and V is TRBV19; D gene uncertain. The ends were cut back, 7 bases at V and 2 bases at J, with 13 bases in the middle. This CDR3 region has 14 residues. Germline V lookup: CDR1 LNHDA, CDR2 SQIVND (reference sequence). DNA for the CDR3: TGTGCCAGTACCAAAGAGCTATCCACAGATACGCAGTATTTT. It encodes CASTKELSTDTQYF.

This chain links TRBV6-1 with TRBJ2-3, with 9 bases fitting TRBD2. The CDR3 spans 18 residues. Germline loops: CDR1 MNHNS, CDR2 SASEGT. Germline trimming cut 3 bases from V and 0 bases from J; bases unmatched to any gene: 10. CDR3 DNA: TGTGCCAGCAGTGACCTAGCGGGATCTCGAACCAGCACAGATACGCAGTATTTT. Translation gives CASSDLAGSRTSTDTQYF.

The CDR3 coding sequence is TGTGCCAGCAGTTTCACGCTGACAGGGGTCACTGAAGCTTTCTTT. As protein: CASSFTLTGVTEAFF. The V call is TRBV6-6, the J call TRBJ1-1, with 8 bases fitting TRBD1. With V trimmed by 4 bases and J by 4 bases, 8 bases remained unmatched. The CDR3 has 15 residues. Germline assignment: CDR1 MNHNY and CDR2 SVGAGI (reference sequence).

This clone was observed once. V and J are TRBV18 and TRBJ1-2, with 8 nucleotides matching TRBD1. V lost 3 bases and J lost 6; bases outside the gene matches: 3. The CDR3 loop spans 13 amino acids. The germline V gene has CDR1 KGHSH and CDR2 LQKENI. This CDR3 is CASSPGQGDGYTF. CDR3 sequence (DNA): TGTGCCAGCTCACCCGGACAGGGAGATGGCTACACCTTC.

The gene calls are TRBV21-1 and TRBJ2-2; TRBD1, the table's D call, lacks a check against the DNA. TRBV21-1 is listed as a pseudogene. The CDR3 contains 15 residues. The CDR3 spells CASSRQGANTGELFF. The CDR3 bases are TGTGCCAGCAGCAGACAGGGGGCCAACACCGGGGAGCTGTTTTTT.

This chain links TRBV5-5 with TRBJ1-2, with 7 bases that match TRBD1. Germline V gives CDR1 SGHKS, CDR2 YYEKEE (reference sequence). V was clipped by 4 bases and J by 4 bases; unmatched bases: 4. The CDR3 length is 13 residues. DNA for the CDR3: TGTGCCAGCAGCACAACAGGGGCCTATGGCTACACCTTC. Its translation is CASSTTGAYGYTF.

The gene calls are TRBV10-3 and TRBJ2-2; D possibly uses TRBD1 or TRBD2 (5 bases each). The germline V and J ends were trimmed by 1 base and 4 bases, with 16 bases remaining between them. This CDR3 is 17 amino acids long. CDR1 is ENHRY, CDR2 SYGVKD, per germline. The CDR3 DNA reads TGTGCCATCAGTGAGTTCCGGGCCCTAGGGACCACCGGGGAGCTGTTTTTT. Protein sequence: CAISEFRALGTTGELFF.

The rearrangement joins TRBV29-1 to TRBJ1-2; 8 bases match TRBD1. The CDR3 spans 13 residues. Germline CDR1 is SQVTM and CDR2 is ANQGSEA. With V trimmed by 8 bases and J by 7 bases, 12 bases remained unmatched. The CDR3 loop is CSYSGTGGFGYTF. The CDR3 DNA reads TGCAGCTACTCGGGGACAGGTGGATTTGGCTACACCTTC.

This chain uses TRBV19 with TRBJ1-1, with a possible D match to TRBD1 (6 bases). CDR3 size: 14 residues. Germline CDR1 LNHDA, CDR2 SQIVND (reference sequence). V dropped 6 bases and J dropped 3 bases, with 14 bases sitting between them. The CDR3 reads CASRHTGFDTEAFF. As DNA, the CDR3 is TGTGCCAGTAGGCATACAGGGTTCGACACTGAAGCTTTCTTT.

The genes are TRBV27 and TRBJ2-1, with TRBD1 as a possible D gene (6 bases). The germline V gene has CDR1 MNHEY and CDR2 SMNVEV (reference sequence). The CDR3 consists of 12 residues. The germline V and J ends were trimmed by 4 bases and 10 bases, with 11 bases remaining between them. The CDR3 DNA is TGTGCCAGCAGTTCACAGGGTCGGGAGCAGTTCTTC. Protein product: CASSSQGREQFF.

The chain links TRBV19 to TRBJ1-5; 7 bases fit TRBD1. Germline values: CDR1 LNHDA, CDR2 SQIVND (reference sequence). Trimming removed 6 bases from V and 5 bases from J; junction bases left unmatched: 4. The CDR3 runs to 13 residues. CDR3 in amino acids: CASSSGGHQPQHF. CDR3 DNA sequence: TGTGCCAGTAGCTCAGGGGGGCATCAGCCCCAGCATTTT.

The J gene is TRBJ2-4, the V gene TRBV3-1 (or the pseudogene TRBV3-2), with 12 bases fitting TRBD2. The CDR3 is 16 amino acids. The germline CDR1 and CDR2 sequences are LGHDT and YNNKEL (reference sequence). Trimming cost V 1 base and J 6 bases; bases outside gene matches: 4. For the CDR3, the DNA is TGTGCCAGCAGCCAAGCTAGCGGGGGGGCTATAAACATTCAGTACTTC. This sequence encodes CASSQASGGAINIQYF.

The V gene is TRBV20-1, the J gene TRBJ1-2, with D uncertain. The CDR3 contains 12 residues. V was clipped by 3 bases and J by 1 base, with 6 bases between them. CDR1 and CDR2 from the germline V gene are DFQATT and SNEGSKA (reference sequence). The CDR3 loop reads CSASHGNYGYTF. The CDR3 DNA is TGCAGTGCTAGTCACGGTAACTATGGCTACACCTTC.

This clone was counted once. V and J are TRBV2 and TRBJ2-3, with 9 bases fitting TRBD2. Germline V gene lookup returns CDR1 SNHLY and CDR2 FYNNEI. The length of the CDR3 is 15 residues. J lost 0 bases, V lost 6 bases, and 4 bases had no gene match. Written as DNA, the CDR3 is TGTGCCAGCAGAGGAGCGGGGGGTAGCACAGATACGCAGTATTTT. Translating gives CASRGAGGSTDTQYF.

In nucleotides, the CDR3 is TGTGCCAGCAGTTACGGGACTAGCGGGGGAGGGAATGAGCAGTTCTTC. Amino acids: CASSYGTSGGGNEQFF. The J gene is TRBJ2-1, the V gene TRBV6-5, with TRBD2 matching 14 bases. CDR1 is MNHEY, CDR2 SVGAGI, per germline. Trimming cost V 2 bases and J 7 bases; bases outside gene matches: 4. The CDR3 has 16 residues.

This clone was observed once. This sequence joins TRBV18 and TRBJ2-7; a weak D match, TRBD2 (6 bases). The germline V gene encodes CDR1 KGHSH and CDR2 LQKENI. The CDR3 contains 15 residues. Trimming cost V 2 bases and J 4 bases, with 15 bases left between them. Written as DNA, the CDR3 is TGTGCCAGCTCACCAAATCCACGACTAGTTTACGAGCAGTACTTC. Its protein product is CASSPNPRLVYEQYF.

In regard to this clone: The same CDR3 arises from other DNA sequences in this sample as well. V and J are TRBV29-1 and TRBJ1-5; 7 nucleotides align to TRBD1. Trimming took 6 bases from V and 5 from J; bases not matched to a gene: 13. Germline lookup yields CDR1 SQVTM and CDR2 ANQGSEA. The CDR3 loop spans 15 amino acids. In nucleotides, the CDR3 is TGCAGCGTCCTTGGACAGGCCGGGCGGGATCAGCCCCAGCATTTT. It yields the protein CSVLGQAGRDQPQHF.

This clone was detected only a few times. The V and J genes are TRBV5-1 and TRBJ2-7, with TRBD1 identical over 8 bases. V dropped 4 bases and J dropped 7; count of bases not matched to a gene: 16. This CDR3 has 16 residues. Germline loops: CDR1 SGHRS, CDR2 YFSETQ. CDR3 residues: CASSINRQGRTEEQYF. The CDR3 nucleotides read TGCGCCAGCAGCATAAACCGACAGGGGAGGACGGAGGAGCAGTACTTC.

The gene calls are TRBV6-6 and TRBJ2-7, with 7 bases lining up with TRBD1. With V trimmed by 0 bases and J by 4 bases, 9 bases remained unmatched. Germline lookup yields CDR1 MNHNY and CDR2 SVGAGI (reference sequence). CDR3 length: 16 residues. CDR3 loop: CASSYSRGRRSYEQYF. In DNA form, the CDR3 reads TGTGCCAGCAGTTACTCGAGGGGGCGCAGGTCATACGAGCAGTACTTC.

DNA for the CDR3: TGTGCCAGCAGCCCCCGGGCTGAAGCTTTCTTT. Its protein product is CASSPRAEAFF. The rearrangement joins TRBV9 to TRBJ1-1; D gene unclear. The ends were cut back, 4 bases at V and 6 bases at J, with 7 bases in the middle. The length of the CDR3 is 11 residues. Germline loops: CDR1 SGDLS, CDR2 YYNGEE.

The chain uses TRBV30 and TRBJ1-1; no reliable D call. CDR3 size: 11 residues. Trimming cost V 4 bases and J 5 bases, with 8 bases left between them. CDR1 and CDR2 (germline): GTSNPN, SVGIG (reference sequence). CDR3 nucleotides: TGTGCCTGGATGTTTCGGACTGAAGCTTTCTTT. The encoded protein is CAWMFRTEAFF.